This entry features one T cell receptor beta chain sequence. Treatment of the sample: oral pan-JAK inhibitor, 5-10 mg twice daily. Cell sorting was applied to PBMCs, and CD4+ and CD8+ T cells were collected. The length of the CDR3 is 16 residues. The germline gives CDR1 SGDLS, CDR2 YYNGEE. Deletions cut 0 bases from V and 5 bases from J, with 17 bases between. The sample is drawn from a study of CD8+ T cells in alopecia areata. As for the study in general: Severity among treated patients was scored by the percentage of scalp area affected.

cDNA reverse transcribed from extracted RNA served as the sequencing template. Some clones are missing from TCRdb's copy, which holds only in-frame ones; the method was immunoSEQ multiplex PCR. The repertoire has 85,000 to 95,000 clones, about three quarters of them found once; the top ten carry around 16%. Material: CD8+ T cells sorted from blood, obtained at week 44, from a patient treated with tofacitinib. V gene TRBV9 combines with J gene TRBJ1-2; D may be TRBD1 (5 bases). This sequence originates from a human donor with alopecia areata. The CDR3 DNA is TGTGCCAGCAGCGTAGGTCGGGGGAGCCAAGGGTATGGCTACACCTTC. Its translation is CASSVGRGSQGYGYTF.